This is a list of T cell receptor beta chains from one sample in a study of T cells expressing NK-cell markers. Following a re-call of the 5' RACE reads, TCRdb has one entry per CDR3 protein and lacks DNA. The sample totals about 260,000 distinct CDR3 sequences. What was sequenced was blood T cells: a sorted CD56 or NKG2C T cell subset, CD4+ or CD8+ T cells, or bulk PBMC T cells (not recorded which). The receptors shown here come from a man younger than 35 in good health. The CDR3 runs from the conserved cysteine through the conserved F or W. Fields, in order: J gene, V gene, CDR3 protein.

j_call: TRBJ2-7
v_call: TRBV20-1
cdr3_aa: CSARESSGGYEQYF

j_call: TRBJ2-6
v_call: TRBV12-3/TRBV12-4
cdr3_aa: CASSYGVAPLSGANVLTF

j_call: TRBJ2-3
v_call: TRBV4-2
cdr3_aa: CASSQGGLAGDRDTQYF

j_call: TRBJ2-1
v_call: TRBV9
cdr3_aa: CASSVRLGSLPPNEQFF

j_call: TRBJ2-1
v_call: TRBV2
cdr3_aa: CASSPLAGVANEQFF

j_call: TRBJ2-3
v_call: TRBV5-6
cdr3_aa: CASSFPPGEATQYF

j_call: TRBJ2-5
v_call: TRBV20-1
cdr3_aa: CSAREWEGLSQETQYF

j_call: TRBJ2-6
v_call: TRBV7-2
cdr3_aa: CASSLGRLADYGSGANVLTF

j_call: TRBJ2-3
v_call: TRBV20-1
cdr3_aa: CSATTGSDTQYF

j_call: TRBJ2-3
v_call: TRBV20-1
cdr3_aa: CSARDPGPTPDTQYF

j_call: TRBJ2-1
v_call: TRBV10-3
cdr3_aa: CAISDPRTTDNEQFF

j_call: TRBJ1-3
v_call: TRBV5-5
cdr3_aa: CASSLVTYPGNTIYF